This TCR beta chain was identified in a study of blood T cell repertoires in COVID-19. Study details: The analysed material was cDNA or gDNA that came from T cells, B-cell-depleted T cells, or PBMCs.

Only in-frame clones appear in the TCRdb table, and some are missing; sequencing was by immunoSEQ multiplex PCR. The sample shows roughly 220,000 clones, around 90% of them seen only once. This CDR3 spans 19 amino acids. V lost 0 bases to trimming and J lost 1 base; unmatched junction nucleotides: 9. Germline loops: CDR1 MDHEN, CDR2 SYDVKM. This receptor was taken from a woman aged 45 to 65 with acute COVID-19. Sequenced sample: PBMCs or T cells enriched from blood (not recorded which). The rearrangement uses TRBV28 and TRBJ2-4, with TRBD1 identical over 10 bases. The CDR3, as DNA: TGTGCCAGCAGTTTATGGGGGACAGGGGCGGCTCAGGCCAAAAACATTCAGTACTTC. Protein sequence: CASSLWGTGAAQAKNIQYF.